This is a list of T cell receptor beta chains from one sample in a study of CD8+CD57+ T cells in acquired aplastic anemia. TCRdb analysed the reads with MiXCR anew, one entry per CDR3 protein. The repertoire holds about 240,000 distinct CDR3 sequences, with 40% to 50% as singletons. The sample comprised sorted CD4+, CD8+, or CD8+CD57+ T cells (not recorded which) from PBMCs. Receptors were obtained from a human donor with aplastic anemia. Both conserved end residues are part of each CDR3. The D gene is left open where the match is weak. Clone size, where shown, is once, few, many, or a class for clones that have expanded.

D	size	J	V	DNA	CDR3
-	many	TRBJ1-1	TRBV29-1	TGCAGCGTTGAGGGGGGGGCCCTCACTGAAGCTTTCTTT	CSVEGGALTEAFF
-	many	TRBJ2-7	TRBV29-1	TGCAGCGTTAGAGCCGGGGAGTTTTCCTACGAGCAGTACTTC	CSVRAGEFSYEQYF
-	many	TRBJ2-5	TRBV9	TGTGCCAGCAGCGTAGATCACGGGACGCGTACGAAAGAGACCCAGTACTTC	CASSVDHGTRTKETQYF
-	-	TRBJ2-3	TRBV24-1	TGTGCCACCAGTGAACAGGACTGGACAGATACGCAGTATTTT	CATSEQDWTDTQYF
TRBD2	few	TRBJ2-1	TRBV6-5	TGTGCCAGCGGGAGCGGGAGCCTTTATGAGCAGTTCTTC	CASGSGSLYEQFF
-	-	TRBJ2-7	TRBV7-2	TGTGCCAGCAGCTTAGTTCCGGGACTCGCTCCCTACGAGCAGTACTTC	CASSLVPGLAPYEQYF
TRBD2	many	TRBJ2-1	TRBV14	TGTGCCAGCAGCCCGCCGGGACTAGCTGGTAATGAGCAGTTCTTC	CASSPPGLAGNEQFF
-	once	TRBJ2-2	TRBV10-3	TGTGCCATCAACCTCGACAGATCCGGGGAGCTGTTTTTT	CAINLDRSGELFF
-	-	TRBJ2-6	TRBV11-2	TGTGCCAGCAGCTTAGCTGGTTTGACTTTC	CASSLAGLTF
-	-	TRBJ2-7	TRBV5-1	TGTGCCAGCAGCTTCCAGGGGCCGAGCTACGAGCAGTACTTC	CASSFQGPSYEQYF
-	-	TRBJ2-7	TRBV27	TGTGCCAGCAGTCTAGGGATAGAGCAGTACTTC	CASSLGIEQYF
-	-	TRBJ1-1	TRBV29-1	TGCAGCGTTGGAGTTGGGGGGGCGACACCCTTGACTGAAGCTTTCTTT	CSVGVGGATPLTEAFF
-	-	TRBJ2-5	TRBV4-2	TGTGCCAGCAGCCAAGATTGGGCAGAACAAGAGACCCAGTACTTC	CASSQDWAEQETQYF
-	many	TRBJ1-1	TRBV5-5	TGTGCCAGCAGCTTGGCAGAGACAGTGAACACTGAAGCTTTCTTT	CASSLAETVNTEAFF
TRBD1	many	TRBJ1-5	TRBV4-3	TGCGCCAGCAGCCAGGAGGACAGGGACAATCAGCCCCAGCATTTT	CASSQEDRDNQPQHF
TRBD1	many	TRBJ1-3	TRBV7-9	TGTGCCAGCAGCGTTAATACAGGGGCTGGAAACACCATATATTTT	CASSVNTGAGNTIYF
-	few	TRBJ1-2	TRBV24-1	TGTGCCACCAGTGACCCTCGGGGGGCAGAGGGCTACACCTTC	CATSDPRGAEGYTF
-	-	TRBJ2-5	TRBV9	TGTGCCAGCAGCGTGCAGGACAGACCAGGAGAGACCCAGTACTTC	CASSVQDRPGETQYF
-	-	TRBJ2-1	TRBV7-9	TGTGCCAGCACCCCGCCCCGTGGGGGGGCAAATGAGCAGTTCTTC	CASTPPRGGANEQFF
-	many	TRBJ1-6	TRBV6-2/TRBV6-3	TGTGCCAGCAGAACCCAAACGGATTCACCCCTCCACTTT	CASRTQTDSPLHF
TRBD1	-	TRBJ1-2	TRBV7-2	TGTGCCAGCAGCCGAGGACAGGAGGCTAACTATGGCTACACCTTC	CASSRGQEANYGYTF
TRBD2	-	TRBJ2-1	TRBV10-1	TGCGCCAGCAGCGATGGACTAGCAACCAATGAACAGTTCTTC	CASSDGLATNEQFF
TRBD1	-	TRBJ1-6	TRBV5-1	TGCGCCAGCAGCTTCGGACAGGCCGACAGCGCTAACCTCCACTTT	CASSFGQADSANLHF
-	many	TRBJ2-7	TRBV4-2	TGTGCCAGCAGCCAGGAGGACACGTCCTTTTACGAGCAGTACTTC	CASSQEDTSFYEQYF
-	many	TRBJ1-3	TRBV4-3	TGCGCCAGCAGCCAAAACAGCGAGCCGACTGGAAACACCATATATTTT	CASSQNSEPTGNTIYF
-	many	TRBJ1-1	TRBV7-9	TGTGCCAGCAGCCCGAACCCTGCCGGCACTGAAGCTTTCTTT	CASSPNPAGTEAFF
-	many	TRBJ1-1	TRBV5-1	TGCGCCAGCAGCTTGGAACGGCAGGGAATCGACACTGAAGCTTTCTTT	CASSLERQGIDTEAFF
TRBD1	-	TRBJ1-1	TRBV30	TGTGCCTGGAGTGACACGACAGGGGCGAACACTGAAGCTTTCTTT	CAWSDTTGANTEAFF
-	-	TRBJ2-7	TRBV30	TGTGCCTGGAGTGGAGTGAGCTACGAGCAGTACTTC	CAWSGVSYEQYF
-	many	TRBJ2-7	TRBV2	TGTGCCAGCGTGGGACAAGCCTACGAGCAGTACTTC	CASVGQAYEQYF
-	few	TRBJ2-7	TRBV27	TGTGCCAGCAGTTTGATTGCAGGAGGGGACGAGCAGTACTTC	CASSLIAGGDEQYF
TRBD2	-	TRBJ2-2	TRBV5-1	TGCGCCAGCACCGGCGCGGGGGGGGTCACCGGGGAGCTGTTTTTT	CASTGAGGVTGELFF
TRBD1	-	TRBJ1-1	TRBV20-1	TGCAGTGCTAGCTTCGGGACAGGGGGCACTGAAGCTTTCTTT	CSASFGTGGTEAFF
TRBD1	-	TRBJ2-1	TRBV3-1	TGTGCCAGCAGCCAAGAGGGACAGTACTACAATGAGCAGTTCTTC	CASSQEGQYYNEQFF
TRBD1	-	TRBJ2-3	TRBV28	TGTGCCAGCAGTTTGTCGCAGGGGGGCACAGATACGCAGTATTTT	CASSLSQGGTDTQYF
TRBD1	many	TRBJ2-7	TRBV9	TGTGCCAGCAGCCACAGGGACAGGGGGTTATCCGAGCAGTACTTC	CASSHRDRGLSEQYF
-	many	TRBJ2-7	TRBV10-3	TGTGCCATCTCTCCCATGGCTGACAGCTCCTACGAGCAGTACTTC	CAISPMADSSYEQYF
-	many	TRBJ2-4	TRBV4-1	TGCGCCAGCGCGACGGTGGGGGGTATTCAGTACTTC	CASATVGGIQYF
-	-	TRBJ2-7	TRBV2	TGTGCTAGCCTATACCCAGGGCCTAGGGCGGGCCTAACCTACGAGCAGTACTTC	CASLYPGPRAGLTYEQYF
TRBD1	-	TRBJ1-5	TRBV20-1	TGCAGTGCTAGTAGGGGACAGGTTTATCAGCCCCAGCATTTT	CSASRGQVYQPQHF
-	many	TRBJ1-1	TRBV20-1	TGCAGTGCTAAATGGTTTAAGGGCATGAACACTGAAGCTTTCTTT	CSAKWFKGMNTEAFF
TRBD2	-	TRBJ2-1	TRBV10-3	TGTGCCATCAGTTGGACTAGCGGGAGTCTCTACAATGAGCAGTTCTTC	CAISWTSGSLYNEQFF
-	few	TRBJ1-1	TRBV4-3	TGCGCCAGCAGCCAAGAGTCTCAAGCCGGGGGGTGGACTGAAGCTTTCTTT	CASSQESQAGGWTEAFF
TRBD1	-	TRBJ1-2	TRBV2	TGTGCCAGCAGCTACCGGGACAGGGAGAACTATGGCTACACCTTC	CASSYRDRENYGYTF
TRBD2	many	TRBJ2-7	TRBV7-8	TGTGCCAGCAGCTTGTTAGAAAGTTTGACTAGCGGCTACGAGCAGTACTTC	CASSLLESLTSGYEQYF
TRBD2	many	TRBJ2-7	TRBV2	TGTGCCAGCAGGAACCTAGCGGGAGGGGACTACGAGCAGTACTTC	CASRNLAGGDYEQYF
-	-	TRBJ1-1	TRBV2	TGTGCCAGCAGTGTCTCGGGGAGGGTACGAGGCACTGAAGCTTTCTTT	CASSVSGRVRGTEAFF
-	-	TRBJ1-6	TRBV25-1	TGTGCCAGCAGTGAAGGCCAGAGGGTTTCGTCACCCCTCCACTTT	CASSEGQRVSSPLHF